One and the same sample provided the 16 T cell receptor beta chains below, sequenced in a study of regulatory T cells in long-lasting Graves disease. CDR3 regions were amplified by Arm-PCR using iRepertoire HTBI primers to build TCR beta libraries. TCRdb analysed the multiplex PCR reads with MiXCR anew, one entry per CDR3 protein. There are fewer than 400,000 distinct CDR3 sequences in the sample; 18% occur only once, and around 37% lies in the top ten. Time point reported: newly diagnosed GD, antithyroid drugs for less than 3 months. Following extraction of RNA from PBMCs, that RNA was used to make the TCR library. Sequenced material: peripheral blood mononuclear cells (PBMCs), taken at new diagnosis, from a patient treated with antithyroid drugs. The receptors derive from a female donor with Graves disease.

The sample holds many counts of this clonotype. The chain is built from TRBV28 and TRBJ1-4, with D hard to call. The V gene's germline CDR1 is MDHEN and CDR2 SYDVKM. Trimming removed 4 bases at V and 7 bases at J, with 16 bases between. The CDR3 totals 15 residues. The CDR3 is CASSSLRGGGEKLFF. The DNA for the CDR3 is TGTGCCAGCAGTTCTCTCCGGGGAGGTGGTGAAAAACTGTTTTTT.

To note about this clonotype: This likely came from a read error, as a far larger clone is one base away. The J gene is TRBJ1-5, the V gene TRBV2; no clear D. Trimming removed 5 bases from V and 6 bases from J, with 20 bases in between. In germline, CDR1 is SNHLY, CDR2 FYNNEI. The CDR3 contains 16 residues. The CDR3 sequence: CASSQRLTLPGQPQHF. In DNA form, the CDR3 reads TGTGCCAGCAGTCAAAGGTTGACATTGCCGGGTCAGCCCCAGCATTTT.

The rearrangement links TRBV6-2 or TRBV6-3 to TRBJ2-1; D unclear. Trimming took 5 bases from V and 0 from J, leaving 11 bases between them. Germline CDR1 and CDR2: MNHEY and SVGEGT. The CDR3 runs to 15 residues. Here the CDR3 reads CASSPRPSSYNEQFF. The CDR3 coding sequence is TGTGCCAGCAGTCCCCGACCCAGCTCCTACAATGAGCAGTTCTTC.

This clonotype was detected a few times. The gene calls are TRBV4-1 and TRBJ1-6, with D maybe TRBD1 (5 bases). This CDR3 has 16 amino acids. The germline V and J ends were trimmed by 2 bases and 6 bases, with 14 bases remaining between them. Germline assignment: CDR1 MGHRA and CDR2 YSYEKL. In DNA, the CDR3 is TGCGCCAGCAGCCAATTGGGACCGTTCTTTAATTCACCCCTCCACTTT. Translated, it gives CASSQLGPFFNSPLHF.

This clonotype was counted between two and nine times. No conserved phenylalanine or tryptophan ends this CDR3, so it is likely a read error. The chain combines TRBV11-3 with TRBJ2-7, with D hard to call. V lost 5 bases and J 0 bases, leaving 17 bases between the germline ends. Germline CDR1 is SGHNT and CDR2 is YENEEA. The CDR3 consists of 16 residues. The CDR3 region has the DNA TGTGCCAGCAGCCCAAATCTGGCGGCCAGCTCCTACGAGCAGTACTCC. Protein sequence: CASSPNLAASSYEQYS.

This clonotype was recorded many times. The rearrangement joins TRBV20-1 to TRBJ2-7; D gene unclear. V lost 1 base to trimming and J lost 3 bases, with 10 bases between them. The CDR3 has 13 amino acids. Germline V gene lookup returns CDR1 DFQATT and CDR2 SNEGSKA (reference sequence). This CDR3 is CSARARSGYEQYF. The CDR3 nucleotides read TGCAGTGCTAGAGCAAGATCTGGCTACGAGCAGTACTTC.

This clonotype was observed many times. The chain has TRBV11-3 and TRBJ2-7; D gene uncertain. V dropped 5 bases and J dropped 3 bases, with 8 bases sitting between them. Per the germline V gene, CDR1 is SGHNT and CDR2 is YENEEA. This CDR3 is 12 amino acids long. As DNA, the CDR3 is TGTGCCAGCAGCCAACTGAACTACGAGCAGTACTTC. It specifies CASSQLNYEQYF.

In this sample, this clonotype turned up a few times. This rearrangement joins TRBV4-1 to TRBJ2-1; TRBD2 agrees at 11 bases. Losses at the gene ends were 4 bases for V and 6 bases for J; bases not matched to a gene: 11. From germline, CDR1 is MGHRA and CDR2 YSYEKL. The CDR3 covers 17 residues. CDR3 DNA: TGCGCCAGCAGCCCAAACGCCGGGACTAGCGGCGCCAATGAGCAGTTCTTC. It codes for CASSPNAGTSGANEQFF.

There are a few counts of this clonotype. A read error is possible here, since a much larger clone lies one base away. The V call is TRBV27, the J call TRBJ2-7; D unclear. The CDR3 has 13 amino acids. Trimming removed 3 bases at V and 2 bases at J, with 8 bases between. Germline CDR1 is MNHEY and CDR2 is SMNVEV (reference sequence). The CDR3 loop is CASSFDVAYEQYF. Written as DNA, the CDR3 is TGTGCCAGCAGTTTTGATGTAGCCTACGAGCAGTACTTC.

This clonotype came up a few times. The genes are TRBV12-3 or TRBV12-4 and TRBJ2-7; D might be TRBD1 (6 bases). This CDR3 contains 14 residues. V lost 5 bases to trimming and J lost 6 bases, with 17 bases between them. The CDR3 DNA reads TGTGCCAGCAGTCCGACAGGTCCGCTCACCGAGCAGTACTTC. Translated: CASSPTGPLTEQYF.

The table lists this clonotype with a few counts. The CDR3 region has the DNA TGTGCCAGCAGGGTCCGGGCAGCCTCTGGAAACACCATATATTTT. This sequence encodes CASRVRAASGNTIYF. The rearrangement links TRBV6-1 to TRBJ1-3; no clear D gene. The CDR3 runs to 15 residues. Between the trimmed V and J ends, which lost 6 bases and 0 bases, there was a span of 12 bases. The germline V gene has CDR1 MNHNS and CDR2 SASEGT.

The chain links TRBV5-1 to TRBJ2-2, with 7 bases lining up with TRBD1. Losses at the gene ends were 4 bases for V and 2 bases for J; bases not matched to a gene: 11. Germline V gives CDR1 SGHRS, CDR2 YFSETQ. The CDR3 totals 17 residues. CDR3 bases: TGCGCCAGCAGCAGTCCCCCGGGACAGCGAAACACCGGGGAGCTGTTTTTT. This sequence encodes CASSSPPGQRNTGELFF. Looking up the rest from reference TRBV5-1 and TRBJ2-2 gives the full variable domain: KAGVTQTPRYLIKTRGQQVTLSCSPISGHRSVSWYQQTPGQGLQFLFEYFSETQRNKGNFPGRFSGRQFSNSRSEMNVSTLELGDSALYLCASSSPPGQRNTGELFFGEGSRLTVL.

There are many counts of this clonotype. The rearrangement links TRBV20-1 to TRBJ2-4; TRBD1 matches at 7 bases. CDR1 is DFQATT, CDR2 SNEGSKA, per germline (reference sequence). The CDR3 runs 14 residues. Trimming at V came to 5 bases and at J to 7 bases, leaving 11 bases not matched to a gene. The CDR3: CSAADRVVINIQYF. CDR3 bases: TGCAGTGCTGCTGACAGGGTGGTGATCAACATTCAGTACTTC.

This clonotype has a count of ten or more. The rearrangement uses TRBV2 and TRBJ2-7; TRBD1 matches 12 bases. The CDR3 runs to 17 residues. The germline CDR1 and CDR2 sequences are SNHLY and FYNNEI. J was trimmed by 7 bases and V by 10 bases; bases with no gene match: 20. CDR3 residues: CATLRGGPGQGALEQYF. The CDR3 DNA sequence: TGTGCCACCCTTCGTGGGGGCCCGGGACAGGGGGCATTGGAGCAGTACTTC.

There are many counts of this clonotype. This chain connects TRBV6-1 to TRBJ2-7, with a weak D call TRBD2 (5 bases). Germline loops: CDR1 MNHNS, CDR2 SASEGT. V dropped 6 bases and J dropped 0 bases, with 15 bases sitting between them. The CDR3 length is 15 residues. CDR3 sequence (DNA): TGTGCCAGCAGCGAGGACTGGAAAAGCTCCTACGAGCAGTACTTC. Translation: CASSEDWKSSYEQYF.

Comment on this clonotype: With a far larger clone one base away, a read error is the likely cause. The DNA for the CDR3 is TGTGCCAGCAGTGACTCTAGCGGGAGCTACAATGGGCAGTTCTTC. Protein: CASSDSSGSYNGQFF. This chain links TRBV6-4 with TRBJ2-5; 9 bases match TRBD2. The closer fit of TRBJ2-1 to the DNA end suggests the J call may be wrong. CDR3 size: 15 residues. Germline CDR1 is MRHNA and CDR2 is SNTAGT.